The 31 T cell receptor beta chains below come from one sample, sequenced in a study of long-term antiretroviral therapy in people with HIV. Survey level was the resolution at which the v3.0 immunoSEQ assay ran. The data were produced by immunoSEQ multiplex PCR, yet TCRdb's version contains in-frame clones alone and is incomplete. The top ten hold around 2.2% of the sample, which has about 24,000 clones, 85% to 95% seen once. This specimen was unsorted PBMCs, taken roughly 5.1 years after starting antiretroviral therapy. These receptors originate from a woman aged 50 to 60 with HIV.

This clone was seen just once. The J gene is TRBJ2-7, the V gene TRBV6-6, with TRBD2 matching over 12 bases. The CDR3 has 14 amino acids. From germline, CDR1 is MNHNY and CDR2 SVGAGI (reference sequence). J was trimmed by 3 bases and V by 6 bases; bases with no gene match: 3. The DNA for the CDR3 is TGTGCCAGCAGGATGACTAGCGGGAGCTACGAGCAGTACTTC. Protein: CASRMTSGSYEQYF.

This chain connects TRBV10-3 to TRBJ2-2; TRBD2 matches at 10 bases. V was pared by 10 bases and J by 6 bases, with 5 bases of the junction left unmatched. CDR3 length equals 13 residues. Germline V gives CDR1 ENHRY, CDR2 SYGVKD. The chain's CDR3 is CATLAGAAGELFF. The CDR3 region has the DNA TGTGCCACCCTAGCGGGAGCGGCCGGGGAGCTGTTTTTT.

The chain links TRBV6-5 to TRBJ2-3; no clear D. The CDR3 has 12 amino acids. V was trimmed by 6 bases and J by 4 bases, leaving 8 bases between them. CDR1 MNHEY and CDR2 SVGAGI come from the germline V gene. The CDR3 DNA is TGTGCCAGCAGACGCGGTTCAGATACGCAGTATTTT. This codes for CASRRGSDTQYF.

This chain links TRBV20-1 with TRBJ2-5, with D uncertain. This CDR3 has 10 residues. Trimming cost V 6 bases and J 4 bases, with 6 bases left between them. Germline V gene lookup returns CDR1 DFQATT and CDR2 SNEGSKA (reference sequence). This CDR3 reads CSASIETQYF. Here the CDR3 DNA reads TGCAGTGCCTCGATAGAGACCCAGTACTTC.

The chain links TRBV6-5 to TRBJ2-1, with a tentative D call TRBD2 (6 bases). Trimming pared 5 bases from V and 8 bases from J, leaving 16 bases between. From germline, CDR1 is MNHEY and CDR2 SVGAGI. This CDR3 comprises 14 residues. The CDR3 here is CASSGRAWGDEQFF. CDR3 in DNA: TGTGCCAGCAGTGGTAGGGCTTGGGGGGATGAGCAGTTCTTC.

The chain couples TRBV5-1 to TRBJ1-1; tentative D call: TRBD1 (5 bases). The CDR3 consists of 17 residues. Germline CDR1 SGHRS, CDR2 YFSETQ. Trimming left V 0 bases short and J 0 bases short, with 15 bases between. CDR3 DNA: TGCGCCAGCAGCTTGGAAGAGGTTGGGGGGGTGAACACTGAAGCTTTCTTT. Amino acid sequence: CASSLEEVGGVNTEAFF.

The chain joins TRBV10-3 to TRBJ2-7; 8 positions agree with TRBD1. The CDR3 has 13 amino acids. CDR1 and CDR2 from the germline V gene are ENHRY and SYGVKD. With 6 bases clipped from V and 1 base from J, the junction kept 2 bases outside the gene matches. The CDR3 loop reads CAISWTGSYEQYF. The CDR3 region has the DNA TGTGCCATCAGCTGGACAGGGTCCTACGAGCAGTACTTC.

The chain employs TRBV9 and TRBJ2-7, with D possibly TRBD1 on 5 matching bases. From germline, CDR1 is SGDLS and CDR2 YYNGEE. V gave up 4 bases and J gave up 0 bases, with 11 bases separating them. This CDR3 region has 14 residues. As DNA, the CDR3 is TGTGCCAGCAGCCCTAAGGGGATCTCCTACGAGCAGTACTTC. Encoded protein: CASSPKGISYEQYF.

This clone has only a few counts. The CDR3 protein is CASSYSSGDDYTF. The CDR3 coding sequence is TGTGCCAGCAGTTACTCGTCGGGGGACGACTACACCTTC. V gene TRBV6-6 combines with J gene TRBJ1-2; maybe TRBD1 (5 bases). Trimming stripped 0 bases from V and 10 bases from J, with 12 bases between. The CDR3 totals 13 residues. CDR1 MNHNY and CDR2 SVGAGI come from the germline V gene (reference sequence).

This chain uses TRBV5-8 with TRBJ2-3; 8 bases map to TRBD2. The CDR3 totals 16 residues. CDR1 and CDR2 from the germline V gene are SGHTS and YDEGEE. Losses at the gene ends were 7 bases for V and 4 bases for J; bases not matched to a gene: 14. This chain's CDR3 is CASGNRAGARADTQYF. The CDR3, as DNA: TGTGCCAGCGGCAACCGAGCGGGAGCTCGAGCAGATACGCAGTATTTT.

The rearrangement links TRBV5-6 to TRBJ2-1; either TRBD1 or TRBD2 may supply D (5 bases each). Per germline, CDR1 SGHDT and CDR2 YYEEEE. The CDR3 spans 14 residues. V was shortened by 3 bases and J by 5 bases, with 12 bases between the two germline ends. CDR3 sequence reads: CASSSWDANNEQFF. In DNA, the CDR3 is TGTGCCAGCAGCTCCTGGGACGCAAACAATGAGCAGTTCTTC.

The V gene is TRBV6-1, the J gene TRBJ1-4; TRBD1 agrees at 10 bases. Germline V gene data show CDR1 as MNHNS and CDR2 as SASEGT. The CDR3 has 14 residues. The ends lost 5 bases at V and 5 bases at J; junction bases unmatched: 2. Here the CDR3 DNA reads TGTGCCAGCAGTCGGGACAGGGGCAATGAAAAACTGTTTTTT. This translates into CASSRDRGNEKLFF.

The rearrangement links TRBV28 to TRBJ2-3; no reliable D call. Trimming removed 2 bases at V and 4 bases at J, with 13 bases between. Germline V CDR1 and CDR2: MDHEN, SYDVKM. The CDR3 length is 15 residues. The DNA for the CDR3 is TGTGCCAGCAGTTTAAACTCAGCCCGGGCAGATACGCAGTATTTT. It specifies CASSLNSARADTQYF.

The V gene is TRBV6-1, the J gene TRBJ1-5, with a weak D call TRBD1 (5 bases). Per germline, CDR1 MNHNS and CDR2 SASEGT. The V end lost 4 bases, the J end lost 0 bases, and 10 bases lay between the germline ends. This CDR3 contains 15 residues. Here the CDR3 DNA reads TGTGCCAGCAGTGGTGGGGCGGTTAGCAATCAGCCCCAGCATTTT. Translating it yields CASSGGAVSNQPQHF.

CDR3 protein: CASSSGLAGTDTQYF. The CDR3 DNA is TGTGCCAGCAGTTCAGGACTAGCGGGAACAGATACGCAGTATTTT. This chain joins TRBV6-5 and TRBJ2-3; 12 positions match TRBD2. Germline loops: CDR1 MNHEY, CDR2 SVGAGI. This CDR3 comprises 15 residues. Trimming took 4 bases from V and 3 from J; bases not matched to a gene: 2.

This chain links TRBV29-1 with TRBJ1-3; TRBD1 might be the D (5 bases). From germline, CDR1 is SQVTM and CDR2 ANQGSEA. V gave up 6 bases and J gave up 0 bases, with 9 bases separating them. The CDR3 extends over 13 amino acids. The CDR3 DNA follows: TGCAGCGTGGGGACTATCTCTGGAAACACCATATATTTT. Translating gives CSVGTISGNTIYF.

This clone was detected only once. The chain has TRBV28 and TRBJ2-7, with D perhaps given as TRBD1 or TRBD2 (5 bases each). V was cut by 5 bases and J by 2 bases, with 16 bases left in between. The CDR3 is 15 residues long. From germline, CDR1 is MDHEN and CDR2 SYDVKM. The CDR3, as DNA: TGTGCCAGCAGTCCAGAACCGGGACGTACCTACGAGCAGTACTTC. It codes for CASSPEPGRTYEQYF.

This chain connects TRBV19 to TRBJ1-5; D is possibly TRBD1 (6 bases). Germline V gene sequence: CDR1 LNHDA, CDR2 SQIVND (reference sequence). V lost 5 bases and J 4 bases, leaving 12 bases between the germline ends. The CDR3 contains 14 residues. CDR3 bases: TGTGCCAGTAGTGAAGGACAGTTGAATCAGCCCCAGCATTTT. Translated, it gives CASSEGQLNQPQHF.

This clone has a single count. The J gene is TRBJ1-1, the V gene TRBV6-6; 8 nucleotides line up with TRBD1. The germline V gene has CDR1 MNHNY and CDR2 SVGAGI (reference sequence). Germline trimming cut 6 bases from V and 8 bases from J; bases unmatched to any gene: 5. This CDR3 is 12 amino acids long. This CDR3 reads CASRPGQGEAFF. As DNA, the CDR3 is TGTGCCAGCAGACCCGGACAGGGAGAAGCTTTCTTT.

The chain joins TRBV7-9 to TRBJ1-1; D gene ambiguous. In germline, CDR1 is SEHNR, CDR2 FQNEAQ (reference sequence). V was pared by 5 bases and J by 0 bases, with 13 bases between. The CDR3 contains 15 residues. DNA for the CDR3: TGTGCCAGCAGCCCCACCCCCTTAATGAACACTGAAGCTTTCTTT. It encodes CASSPTPLMNTEAFF.

This clone showed up just once. The chain combines TRBV5-1 with TRBJ2-1; 7 bases line up with TRBD2. Germline loops: CDR1 SGHRS, CDR2 YFSETQ. The CDR3 is made up of 16 amino acids. With V trimmed by 4 bases and J by 4 bases, 11 bases remained unmatched. DNA of the CDR3: TGCGCCAGCAGCACTCTTAGCGGGCCCGATTACAATGAGCAGTTCTTC. This encodes CASSTLSGPDYNEQFF.

The genes are TRBV4-2 and TRBJ1-1; TRBD1 is a possible D gene (6 bases). The CDR3 has 14 amino acids. V dropped 2 bases and J dropped 4 bases, with 11 bases sitting between them. Germline V lookup: CDR1 LGHNA, CDR2 YNFKEQ. The CDR3 region is CASSQQGRGTEAFF. Written as DNA, the CDR3 is TGTGCCAGCAGCCAACAGGGGAGGGGCACTGAAGCTTTCTTT.

The chain couples TRBV6-1 to TRBJ2-7; 11 bases align to TRBD2. V was clipped by 4 bases and J by 1 base; unmatched bases: 3. The CDR3 runs to 15 residues. The germline V gene has CDR1 MNHNS and CDR2 SASEGT. This CDR3 reads CASSGLAGISYEQYF. The CDR3 bases are TGTGCCAGCAGTGGACTAGCGGGAATATCCTACGAGCAGTACTTC.

The chain carries TRBV7-2 and TRBJ1-2, with unresolved D. With 5 bases removed from V and 0 bases from J, the gap between germline ends came to 16 bases. This CDR3 has 16 residues. The germline V gene encodes CDR1 SGHTA and CDR2 FQGNSA. The CDR3 here is CASSPSSGSTNYGYTF. The CDR3 nucleotides read TGTGCCAGCAGCCCAAGTAGCGGATCCACTAACTATGGCTACACCTTC.

J is TRBJ1-1 and V is TRBV6-1; D remains unclear. From germline, CDR1 is MNHNS and CDR2 SASEGT. V shed 2 bases and J shed 0 bases, with 7 bases lying between them. The length of the CDR3 is 14 residues. CDR3 DNA sequence: TGTGCCAGCAGTGAAAGGGCCATGAACACTGAAGCTTTCTTT. It translates to CASSERAMNTEAFF.

J is TRBJ2-7 and V is TRBV5-1; D ambiguous. CDR3 length equals 12 residues. The germline gives CDR1 SGHRS, CDR2 YFSETQ. V was pared by 0 bases and J by 4 bases, with 5 bases between. CDR3 DNA sequence: TGCGCCAGCAGCTTGGACCAGTACGAGCAGTACTTC. Its translation: CASSLDQYEQYF. Looking up the rest from reference TRBV5-1 and TRBJ2-7 gives the full variable domain: KAGVTQTPRYLIKTRGQQVTLSCSPISGHRSVSWYQQTPGQGLQFLFEYFSETQRNKGNFPGRFSGRQFSNSRSEMNVSTLELGDSALYLCASSLDQYEQYFGPGTRLTVT.

J is TRBJ1-4 and V is TRBV6-6, with D maybe TRBD1 (5 bases). The CDR3 has 14 amino acids. Germline-derived CDR1 and CDR2 are MNHNY and SVGAGI (reference sequence). V gave up 7 bases and J gave up 5 bases, with 14 bases separating them. The CDR3 loop reads CASNQGVSNEKLFF. CDR3 DNA: TGTGCCAGCAACCAAGGGGTTTCCAATGAAAAACTGTTTTTT.

The chain links TRBV2 to TRBJ1-5; the D is unclear. Per germline, CDR1 SNHLY and CDR2 FYNNEI. The CDR3 loop spans 13 amino acids. Trimming removed 6 bases at V and 3 bases at J, with 9 bases between. For the CDR3, the DNA is TGTGCCAGCAGCCGAGAGTCCAATCAGCCCCAGCATTTT. This codes for CASSRESNQPQHF.

The J gene is TRBJ2-2, the V gene TRBV4-2; 13 bases match TRBD2. This CDR3 is built from 20 residues. Unmatched junction bases numbered 10, after V lost 0 bases and J lost 3 bases. Germline lookup yields CDR1 LGHNA and CDR2 YNFKEQ. Here the CDR3 reads CASSQESRTSGRIDTGELFF. CDR3 DNA: TGTGCCAGCAGCCAAGAGTCAAGGACTAGCGGGAGAATTGACACCGGGGAGCTGTTTTTT.

V and J are TRBV7-6 and TRBJ2-3; either TRBD1 or TRBD2 may fit D (5 bases each). The germline V gene has CDR1 SGHVS and CDR2 FNYEAQ. This CDR3 contains 15 residues. V lost 2 bases and J lost 5, with 14 bases in between. CDR3 nucleotide sequence: TGTGCCAGCAGCTTAAGCCGAGGGGTGATAGATACGCAGTATTTT. Protein sequence: CASSLSRGVIDTQYF.

The V and J genes are TRBV5-5 and TRBJ2-7; TRBD2 matches at 7 bases. V lost 1 base and J lost 10; bases outside the gene matches: 8. The germline gives CDR1 SGHKS, CDR2 YYEKEE (reference sequence). This CDR3 contains 13 residues. The CDR3 here is CASSLLTSAQQYF. In DNA, the CDR3 is TGTGCCAGCAGCTTGCTCACTAGCGCTCAACAGTACTTC.